These 20 T cell receptor beta chains share one sample of origin, sequenced in a study of cytomegalovirus exposure and HLA in healthy donors. The method was immunoSEQ multiplex PCR; TCRdb's version includes in-frame clones alone and lacks a portion of them. The repertoire holds about 100,000 clones, with roughly 94% as singletons. Sequenced material: PBMCs. Receptor source: a woman between 18 and 29 years old in good health and CMV-seronegative.

This chain links TRBV18 with TRBJ2-5; D is unclear. This CDR3 region has 13 residues. The germline V gene encodes CDR1 KGHSH and CDR2 LQKENI. The V and J ends lost 3 bases and 5 bases respectively, with 10 bases between them. CDR3 in amino acids: CASSPPFGETQYF. In nucleotides, the CDR3 is TGTGCCAGCTCACCCCCCTTCGGGGAGACCCAGTACTTC.

This chain connects TRBV5-5 to TRBJ2-7; unclear D gene. Per germline, CDR1 SGHKS and CDR2 YYEKEE (reference sequence). This CDR3 is built from 15 residues. The V end was cut by 2 bases, the J end by 0 bases, with 12 bases between. For the CDR3, the DNA is TGTGCCAGCAGCTTACTCGGCCGGAGCTCCTACGAGCAGTACTTC. Translation: CASSLLGRSSYEQYF.

The chain has TRBV25-1 and TRBJ1-1; 7 bases are a match to TRBD1. Germline V gene lookup returns CDR1 MGHDK and CDR2 SYGVNS. This CDR3 spans 17 amino acids. The ends lost 5 bases at V and 1 base at J; junction bases unmatched: 13. This CDR3 reads CASSPREGAGANTEAFF. The CDR3, as DNA: TGTGCCAGCAGTCCCCGCGAGGGGGCCGGCGCGAACACTGAAGCTTTCTTT.

This sequence joins TRBV9 and TRBJ2-2; D gene uncertain. Trimming left V 3 bases short and J 3 bases short, with 3 bases between. The CDR3 is made up of 12 amino acids. Germline V gene data show CDR1 as SGDLS and CDR2 as YYNGEE. In DNA, the CDR3 is TGTGCCAGCAGCGCCTACACCGGGGAGCTGTTTTTT. This encodes CASSAYTGELFF.

DNA of the CDR3: TGTGCCATCAGTGAGTCTCAGGGGCTGCAGCCCCAGCATTTT. Translation: CAISESQGLQPQHF. This chain joins TRBV10-3 and TRBJ1-5; possibly TRBD1 for D (6 bases). The CDR3 is made up of 14 amino acids. From germline, CDR1 is ENHRY and CDR2 SYGVKD. Between the trimmed V and J ends, which lost 0 bases and 7 bases, there was a span of 10 bases.

This clone has only one observation. The V call is TRBV18, the J call TRBJ2-1; D gene uncertain. Trimming cost V 3 bases and J 4 bases, with 13 bases left between them. Germline values: CDR1 KGHSH, CDR2 LQKENI. The CDR3 is 15 residues long. The DNA of the CDR3 is TGTGCCAGCTCACCTCCGGGTCTCCGGTACAATGAGCAGTTCTTC. Encoded protein: CASSPPGLRYNEQFF.

The V call is TRBV5-8, the J call TRBJ1-2; a weak D match, TRBD1 (5 bases). This CDR3 is 13 amino acids long. With 9 bases removed from V and 3 bases from J, the gap between germline ends came to 15 bases. Germline V CDR1 and CDR2: SGHTS, YDEGEE. The CDR3 sequence is CATSGRDDYGYTF. CDR3 bases: TGTGCCACCTCAGGGCGGGACGACTATGGCTACACCTTC.

This chain uses TRBV9 with TRBJ2-1; 11 nucleotides line up with TRBD2. Trimming took 3 bases from V and 5 from J; bases not matched to a gene: 4. The germline gives CDR1 SGDLS, CDR2 YYNGEE. The CDR3 contains 15 residues. This CDR3 is CASSETSGNNNEQFF. The CDR3 DNA follows: TGTGCCAGCAGCGAGACTAGCGGGAACAACAATGAGCAGTTCTTC. The full variable domain, in which reference TRBV9 and TRBJ2-1 provide the parts outside the CDR3, is DSGVTQTPKHLITATGQRVTLRCSPRSGDLSVYWYQQSLDQGLQFLIQYYNGEERAKGNILERFSAQQFPDLHSELNLSSLELGDSALYFCASSETSGNNNEQFFGPGTRLTVL.

V is TRBV7-9 and J is TRBJ2-2; a possible D gene is TRBD2 (5 bases). Germline V gene sequence: CDR1 SEHNR, CDR2 FQNEAQ (reference sequence). The CDR3 loop spans 15 amino acids. Deletions cut 3 bases from V and 6 bases from J, with 14 bases between. In DNA, the CDR3 is TGTGCCAGCAGCTTTCACGGGAAGGGCCCCGGGGAGCTGTTTTTT. It is translated as CASSFHGKGPGELFF. The whole variable domain, remainder taken from reference TRBV7-9 and TRBJ2-2, is DTGVSQNPRHKITKRGQNVTFRCDPISEHNRLYWYRQTLGQGPEFLTYFQNEAQLEKSRLLSDRFSAERPKGSFSTLEIQRTEQGDSAMYLCASSFHGKGPGELFFGEGSRLTVL.

This chain links TRBV14 with TRBJ2-7; 7 bases are a match to TRBD2. The CDR3 covers 16 residues. Germline V gives CDR1 SGHDN, CDR2 FVKESK. Trimming cost V 5 bases and J 1 base; bases outside gene matches: 11. CDR3 region: CASSSGGIDGSYEQYF. The DNA of the CDR3 is TGTGCCAGCAGCTCGGGGGGAATTGACGGATCCTACGAGCAGTACTTC.

The rearrangement links TRBV18 to TRBJ2-7; 9 nucleotides match TRBD1. This CDR3 has 14 residues. CDR1 and CDR2 (germline): KGHSH, LQKENI. Germline trimming cut 6 bases from V and 4 bases from J; bases unmatched to any gene: 7. The CDR3 nucleotides are TGTGCCAGCTCCCTGACAGGGGGTATTTACGAGCAGTACTTC. Protein: CASSLTGGIYEQYF.

The V and J genes are TRBV15 and TRBJ2-2; TRBD1 might be the D (6 bases). V shed 2 bases and J shed 3 bases, with 10 bases lying between them. Germline CDR1 is LNHNV and CDR2 is YYDKDF (reference sequence). There are 15 residues in the CDR3. CDR3 bases: TGTGCCACCAGCAGATCCGGACAGTACACCGGGGAGCTGTTTTTT. Protein product: CATSRSGQYTGELFF.

This sequence joins TRBV7-9 and TRBJ1-2, with D tentatively TRBD1 (5 bases). The CDR3 has 13 amino acids. V was trimmed by 6 bases and J by 6 bases, leaving 14 bases between them. Germline V gene lookup returns CDR1 SEHNR and CDR2 FQNEAQ (reference sequence). CDR3: CASSFETGDGYTF. The CDR3 region has the DNA TGTGCCAGCAGTTTTGAAACAGGCGATGGCTACACCTTC. Full variable domain (missing parts from reference TRBV7-9 and TRBJ1-2): DTGVSQNPRHKITKRGQNVTFRCDPISEHNRLYWYRQTLGQGPEFLTYFQNEAQLEKSRLLSDRFSAERPKGSFSTLEIQRTEQGDSAMYLCASSFETGDGYTFGSGTRLTVV.

This clone occurred once. This chain uses TRBV4-1 with TRBJ2-3, with TRBD2 matching over 12 bases. This CDR3 contains 17 residues. V lost 1 base, J lost 5 bases, and 7 bases stayed unmatched. CDR1 is MGHRA, CDR2 YSYEKL, per germline. The CDR3 reads CASSQALAGGRGDTQYF. The CDR3 DNA reads TGCGCCAGCAGCCAAGCTCTAGCGGGGGGGCGTGGAGATACGCAGTATTTT.

The V call is TRBV6-1, the J call TRBJ2-1; D might be TRBD1 (6 bases). The CDR3 sequence is 13 residues long. Deletions cut 8 bases from V and 9 bases from J, with 17 bases between. Germline V CDR1 and CDR2: MNHNS, SASEGT. The CDR3 DNA sequence: TGTGCCAGCTTTTTACAGGGTATGATTGAGCAGTTCTTC. Translated: CASFLQGMIEQFF.

The V call is TRBV4-1, the J call TRBJ1-5; tentative D call: TRBD1 (5 bases). V dropped 5 bases and J dropped 2 bases, with 16 bases sitting between them. The length of the CDR3 is 16 residues. Germline values: CDR1 MGHRA, CDR2 YSYEKL. The CDR3 sequence: CASSVRGLRGNQPQHF. In DNA form, the CDR3 reads TGCGCCAGCAGCGTCCGGGGACTTCGGGGCAATCAGCCCCAGCATTTT.

In its sample, this clone was seen once. The genes are TRBV5-1 and TRBJ2-3; unclear D gene. The CDR3 spans 13 residues. The V gene lost 4 bases and the J gene lost 4 bases, with 10 bases spanning the gap. Germline assignment: CDR1 SGHRS and CDR2 YFSETQ. CDR3 sequence: CASSVLISDTQYF. The CDR3, as DNA: TGCGCCAGCAGCGTACTCATTTCAGATACGCAGTATTTT. Based on the CDR3 plus reference TRBV5-1 and TRBJ2-3, the full variable domain is KAGVTQTPRYLIKTRGQQVTLSCSPISGHRSVSWYQQTPGQGLQFLFEYFSETQRNKGNFPGRFSGRQFSNSRSEMNVSTLELGDSALYLCASSVLISDTQYFGPGTRLTVL.

This clone has just one count. This sequence joins TRBV4-2 and TRBJ2-3; 8 bases line up with TRBD2. The CDR3 runs 17 residues. V lost 0 bases and J lost 1; bases outside the gene matches: 6. Germline V gives CDR1 LGHNA, CDR2 YNFKEQ. The CDR3 is CASSQDLRGGRTDTQYF. CDR3 sequence (DNA): TGTGCCAGCAGCCAAGATCTTCGGGGGGGCCGCACAGATACGCAGTATTTT.

The gene calls are TRBV6-5 and TRBJ1-1, with 7 positions matching TRBD1. Per germline, CDR1 MNHEY and CDR2 SVGAGI. V lost 4 bases, J lost 6 bases, and 14 bases stayed unmatched. This CDR3 is 16 amino acids long. Here the CDR3 reads CASSSLRTGGSPEAFF. CDR3 sequence (DNA): TGTGCCAGCAGTTCCCTTCGGACAGGTGGAAGCCCTGAAGCTTTCTTT.

This chain links TRBV18 with TRBJ1-1, with D possibly TRBD1 on 5 matching bases. V gave up 3 bases and J gave up 5 bases, with 13 bases separating them. Germline loops: CDR1 KGHSH, CDR2 LQKENI. This CDR3 is built from 14 residues. CDR3 DNA sequence: TGTGCCAGCTCACCGGGCAGGGAGGGGACTGAAGCTTTCTTT. It yields the protein CASSPGREGTEAFF.